This is a list of T cell receptor beta chains from one sample in a study of T cell changes during pregnancy in multiple sclerosis. Assay: immunoSEQ multiplex PCR; the TCRdb copy retains only in-frame clones and omits some. The table includes about 61,000 clones, about 93% detected once. This material consisted of CD8+ T cells from peripheral blood mononuclear cells, taken in the third trimester of pregnancy. These receptors came from a female donor with multiple sclerosis, enrolled in a pregnancy study. CDR3s include the opening cysteine and the closing phenylalanine or tryptophan. The D gene is left open where the match is weak. For some rows the clone size is stated as once, few or many, or as a class when expanded; others skip it.

>TRBV29-1|TRBJ2-6|-|-
CSVEDQAHAGANVLTF
TGCAGCGTTGAAGATCAGGCTCACGCTGGGGCCAACGTCCTGACTTTC
>TRBV27|TRBJ2-2|-|-
CASSLSRDTGELFF
TGTGCCAGCAGTTTGAGCAGGGACACCGGGGAGCTGTTTTTT
>TRBV7-2|TRBJ2-7|TRBD2|-
CASSHRPGLASYEQYF
TGTGCCAGCAGTCACCGTCCGGGACTAGCATCTTACGAGCAGTACTTC
>TRBV30|TRBJ1-1|TRBD1|-
CAWLDRMNTEAFF
TGTGCCTGGCTGGACAGGATGAACACTGAAGCTTTCTTT
>TRBV29-1|TRBJ2-2|-|-
CSVEIDRTNTGELFF
TGCAGCGTTGAAATAGACAGGACGAACACCGGGGAGCTGTTTTTT
>TRBV19|TRBJ2-1|TRBD2|-
CASSTGGPYNEQFF
TGTGCCAGTAGTACGGGAGGGCCGTACAATGAGCAGTTCTTC
>TRBV4-1|TRBJ2-3|-|-
CASKPRDFSTDTQYF
TGCGCCAGCAAACCCCGGGACTTTAGCACAGATACGCAGTATTTT
>TRBV4-3|TRBJ2-7|TRBD2|-
CASSPQGGGTYEQYF
TGCGCCAGCAGCCCCCAGGGCGGGGGGACCTACGAGCAGTACTTC
>TRBV28|TRBJ1-4|-|-
CASRFTDFSPLNEKLFF
TGTGCCAGCAGATTTACAGATTTCTCACCCCTTAATGAAAAACTGTTTTTT
>TRBV25-1|TRBJ1-3|TRBD1|-
CASRLTGAGNTIYF
TGTGCCAGCAGGTTAACAGGGGCCGGAAACACCATATATTTT
>TRBV6-5|TRBJ2-7|-|-
CASIGQGLYEQYF
TGTGCCAGCATAGGGCAGGGCCTCTACGAGCAGTACTTC
>TRBV25-1|TRBJ2-1|-|-
CASSVADNEQFF
TGTGCCAGCAGCGTAGCGGACAATGAGCAGTTCTTC
>TRBV5-5|TRBJ2-7|-|-
CASSIYTGSYEQYF
TGTGCCAGCAGCATTTATACAGGGTCCTACGAGCAGTACTTC
>TRBV30|TRBJ2-5|TRBD2|-
CAWNPNTSGETQYF
TGTGCCTGGAATCCTAATACTAGCGGGGAGACCCAGTACTTC
>TRBV19|TRBJ2-1|TRBD2|-
CATLSGSGYNEQFF
TGTGCCACCTTAAGCGGGAGTGGGTACAATGAGCAGTTCTTC
>TRBV2|TRBJ2-6|TRBD2|-
CASSEALPSGTSSGANVLTF
TGTGCCAGCAGTGAAGCGCTTCCTAGCGGGACTTCCTCTGGGGCCAACGTCCTGACTTTC
>TRBV7-3|TRBJ2-1|-|-
CASSQGHRSYNEQFF
TGTGCCAGCAGCCAAGGACACAGATCCTACAATGAGCAGTTCTTC
>TRBV27|TRBJ2-5|TRBD1|once
CASSPRDRGPETQYF
TGTGCCAGCAGTCCCCGGGACAGGGGGCCAGAGACCCAGTACTTC
>TRBV9|TRBJ2-1|-|-
CASSVDSSSYNEQFF
TGTGCCAGCAGCGTAGATAGTAGCTCCTACAATGAGCAGTTCTTC
>TRBV27|TRBJ2-1|TRBD1|-
CASSLLATPGTGYNEQFF
TGTGCCAGCAGTTTATTGGCCACCCCTGGGACAGGTTACAATGAGCAGTTCTTC
>TRBV5-4|TRBJ2-7|-|-
CASSLPGRESDEQYF
TGTGCCAGCAGCTTGCCTGGCAGGGAATCCGACGAGCAGTACTTC
>TRBV7-8|TRBJ1-3|TRBD1|-
CASSPGTGTGNTIYF
TGTGCCAGCAGCCCCGGGACAGGGACTGGAAACACCATATATTTT
>TRBV5-4|TRBJ2-7|TRBD2|-
CASSLGTDGGGYEQYF
TGTGCCAGCAGCTTGGGTACCGATGGGGGGGGCTACGAGCAGTACTTC
>TRBV11-2|TRBJ2-3|TRBD1|-
CASSFKQGSRTDTQYF
TGTGCCAGCAGCTTTAAACAGGGGTCCCGCACAGATACGCAGTATTTT
>TRBV2|TRBJ2-5|TRBD1|-
CASSEGPGTEQETQYF
TGTGCCAGCAGTGAAGGGCCTGGGACAGAGCAAGAGACCCAGTACTTC
>TRBV6-4|TRBJ2-3|TRBD2|-
CASSEGLAGGPDTQYF
TGTGCCAGCAGTGAGGGACTAGCGGGAGGGCCAGATACGCAGTATTTT
>TRBV9|TRBJ2-6|-|-
CASSVGKRDSGANVLTF
TGTGCCAGCAGCGTAGGCAAAAGAGATTCTGGGGCCAACGTCCTGACTTTC
>TRBV11-2|TRBJ2-7|-|-
CASSSGTYEQYF
TGTGCCAGCAGCTCGGGAACCTACGAGCAGTACTTC
>TRBV4-2|TRBJ2-3|TRBD2|-
CASTLLAGDSDTQYF
TGTGCCAGCACCCTACTAGCGGGTGATTCGGATACGCAGTATTTT
>TRBV4-1|TRBJ2-1|TRBD2|-
CASSQELAAYNEQFF
TGCGCCAGCAGCCAAGAACTAGCGGCATACAATGAGCAGTTCTTC
>TRBV18|TRBJ2-2|-|once
CASSPRHNTGELFF
TGTGCCAGCTCACCTCGACATAACACCGGGGAGCTGTTTTTT
>TRBV9|TRBJ1-3|-|-
CASSPRGNTIYF
TGTGCCAGCTCGCCGCGGGGGAACACCATATATTTT
>TRBV2|TRBJ1-2|TRBD1|-
CASFQGGSGYTF
TGTGCCAGCTTCCAGGGGGGAAGTGGCTACACCTTC
>TRBV6-1|TRBJ2-1|-|-
CASSETYEQFF
TGTGCCAGCAGTGAAACATATGAGCAGTTCTTC
>TRBV27|TRBJ2-7|-|once
CASSQGTASEQYF
TGTGCCAGCAGCCAGGGGACGGCGAGTGAGCAGTACTTC
>TRBV29-1|TRBJ2-6|-|-
CNVEDQGSGANVLTF
TGCAACGTTGAAGACCAGGGTTCTGGGGCCAACGTCCTGACTTTC
>TRBV9|TRBJ1-2|TRBD1|-
CASSVDLSGTGYHYGYTF
TGTGCCAGCAGCGTAGACCTCTCCGGGACAGGGTATCACTATGGCTACACCTTC
>TRBV19|TRBJ2-5|-|-
CASRLTLAKQETQYF
TGTGCCAGTCGCCTTACTCTAGCGAAGCAAGAGACCCAGTACTTC
>TRBV6-6|TRBJ1-2|-|-
CASTGRNTDPNYGYTF
TGTGCCAGCACCGGGAGGAACACGGATCCTAACTATGGCTACACCTTC
>TRBV5-1|TRBJ2-2|-|-
CASSLITTFTRSTGELFF
TGCGCCAGCAGCTTGATAACGACTTTCACACGGAGCACCGGGGAGCTGTTTTTT
>TRBV27|TRBJ1-1|-|-
CASSLQGPPEAFF
TGTGCCAGCAGTTTGCAGGGGCCCCCTGAAGCTTTCTTT
>TRBV5-1|TRBJ2-7|-|-
CASSRVNHDEQYF
TGCGCCAGCAGCCGCGTCAACCATGACGAGCAGTACTTC
>TRBV9|TRBJ2-7|-|-
CASSPDRGLYYEQYF
TGTGCCAGCAGCCCAGACCGGGGACTGTACTACGAGCAGTACTTC
>TRBV7-9|TRBJ1-4|-|-
CASSPGSATNEKLFF
TGTGCCAGCAGCCCCGGGTCAGCAACTAATGAAAAACTGTTTTTT
>TRBV6-1|TRBJ1-2|-|few
CASQDSSGDGYTF
TGTGCCAGCCAGGACAGTTCCGGGGATGGCTACACCTTC